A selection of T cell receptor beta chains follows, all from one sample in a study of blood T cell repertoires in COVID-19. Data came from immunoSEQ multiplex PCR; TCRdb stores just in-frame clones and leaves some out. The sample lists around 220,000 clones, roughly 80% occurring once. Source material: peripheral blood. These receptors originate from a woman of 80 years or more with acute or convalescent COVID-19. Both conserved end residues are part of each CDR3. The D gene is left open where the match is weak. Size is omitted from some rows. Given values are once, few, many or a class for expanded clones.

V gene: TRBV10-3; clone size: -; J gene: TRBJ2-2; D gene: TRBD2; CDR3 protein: CAIRAGTSGRETGELFF; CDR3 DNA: TGTGCCATCAGGGCCGGGACTAGCGGGAGAGAAACCGGGGAGCTGTTTTTT
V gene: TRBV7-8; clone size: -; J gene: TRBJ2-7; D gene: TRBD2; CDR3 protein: CASSGLAYEQYF; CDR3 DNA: TGTGCCAGCAGCGGACTAGCGTACGAGCAGTACTTC
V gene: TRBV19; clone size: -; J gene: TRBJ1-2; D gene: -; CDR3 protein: CASSIRGGGYGYTF; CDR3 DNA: TGTGCCAGTAGTATTCGGGGGGGCGGCTATGGCTACACCTTC
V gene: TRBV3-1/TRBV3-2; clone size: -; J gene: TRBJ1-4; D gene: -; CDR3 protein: CASSQGRGTTNEKLFF; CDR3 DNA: TGTGCCAGCAGCCAAGGGAGGGGAACAACTAATGAAAAACTGTTTTTT
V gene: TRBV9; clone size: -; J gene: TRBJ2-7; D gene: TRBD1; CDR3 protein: CASSDRQGTLFSEQYF; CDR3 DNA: TGTGCCAGCAGCGATAGACAGGGTACATTATTCTCCGAGCAGTACTTC
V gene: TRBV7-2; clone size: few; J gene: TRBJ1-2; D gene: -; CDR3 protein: CASSTAQGIYGYTF; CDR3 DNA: TGTGCCAGCAGCACCGCACAGGGAATCTATGGCTACACCTTC
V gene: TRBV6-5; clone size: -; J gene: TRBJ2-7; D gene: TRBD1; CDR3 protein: CASSSPGQGFYEQYF; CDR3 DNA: TGTGCCAGCAGTTCCCCGGGACAGGGCTTCTACGAGCAGTACTTC
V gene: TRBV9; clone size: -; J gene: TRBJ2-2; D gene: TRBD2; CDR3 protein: CASSLHGTRATGELFF; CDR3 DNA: TGTGCCAGCAGCTTACACGGGACTAGAGCGACCGGGGAGCTGTTTTTT
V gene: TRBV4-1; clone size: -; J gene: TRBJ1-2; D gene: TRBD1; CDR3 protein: CASSQGTGALVSGYTF; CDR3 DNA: TGCGCCAGCAGCCAAGGGACAGGGGCTTTGGTTAGCGGCTACACCTTC
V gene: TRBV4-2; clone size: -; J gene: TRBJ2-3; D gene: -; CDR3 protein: CASSQDLRITDTQYF; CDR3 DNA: TGTGCCAGCAGCCAAGATCTGCGGATCACAGATACGCAGTATTTT
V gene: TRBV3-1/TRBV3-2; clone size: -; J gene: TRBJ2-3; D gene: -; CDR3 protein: CASSQYISPSTDTQYF; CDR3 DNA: TGTGCCAGCAGCCAATACATATCCCCAAGCACAGATACGCAGTATTTT
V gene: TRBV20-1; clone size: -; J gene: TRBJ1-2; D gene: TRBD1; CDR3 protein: CSASKEGAVYGYTF; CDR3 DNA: TGCAGTGCTAGTAAGGAGGGGGCGGTCTATGGCTACACCTTC
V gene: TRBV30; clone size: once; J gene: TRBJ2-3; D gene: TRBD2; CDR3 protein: CAWDAVAGGHQYF; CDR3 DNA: TGTGCCTGGGACGCAGTAGCGGGGGGTCACCAGTATTTT